One and the same sample provided the 13 T cell receptor beta chains below, sequenced in a study of blood T cells in healthy people across ages. It was with a sample-barcoded 5' primer and a J-beta primer mix that a second PCR of roughly 7 to 12 cycles was run. TCRdb reprocessed the 5' RACE reads via MiXCR and lists one record per CDR3 protein. The repertoire includes around 800,000 distinct CDR3 sequences, 35% to 50% of them detected once, and roughly 20% sits in the top ten. The source material was blood. These receptors all come from a man aged 80 or over in good health.

The chain has TRBV20-1 and TRBJ2-4; 7 nucleotides agree with TRBD2. Matching the DNA end better, TRBJ2-7 makes the J call doubtful. This CDR3 region has 12 residues. The germline gives CDR1 DFQATT, CDR2 SNEGSKA (reference sequence). The CDR3: CSARFPGGEQYF. CDR3 DNA sequence: TGCAGTGCACGGTTCCCGGGGGGCGAGCAGTACTTC.

Note on this clonotype: One end of the junction varies from germline; a read error may be responsible. V usage is TRBV28 and J usage is TRBJ2-7; no firm D call. Per the germline V gene, CDR1 is MDHEN and CDR2 is SYDVKM. The CDR3 spans 12 residues. Here the CDR3 reads CARSLGPYEQYF. The CDR3 DNA follows: TGTGCCCGCAGTTTAGGGCCCTACGAGCAGTACTTC.

V usage is TRBV6-5 and J usage is TRBJ2-7, with D possibly TRBD2 on 6 matching bases. Per the germline V gene, CDR1 is MNHEY and CDR2 is SVGAGI. The CDR3 runs to 15 residues. Between the trimmed V and J ends, which lost 0 bases and 5 bases, there was a span of 14 bases. CDR3 sequence (DNA): TGTGCCAGCAGTTACTCGAGATACGGGAGTAACGAGCAGTACTTC. It specifies CASSYSRYGSNEQYF.

This sequence joins TRBV20-1 and TRBJ2-3, with a tentative D call TRBD1 (6 bases). The germline V and J ends were trimmed by 1 base and 0 bases, with 11 bases remaining between them. CDR3 length: 15 residues. Germline V gene sequence: CDR1 DFQATT, CDR2 SNEGSKA (reference sequence). CDR3 amino acids: CSARAGASSTDTQYF. The CDR3 DNA sequence: TGCAGTGCTAGAGCAGGGGCTTCGAGCACAGATACGCAGTATTTT.

This chain uses TRBV15 with TRBJ2-5; tentatively, D is TRBD1 (6 bases). The germline CDR1 and CDR2 sequences are LNHNV and YYDKDF (reference sequence). The V end was cut by 2 bases, the J end by 4 bases, with 11 bases between. The CDR3 is 14 residues long. CDR3 sequence (DNA): TGTGCCACCAGCAGAAACAGGGTTTCAGAGACCCAGTACTTC. It translates to CATSRNRVSETQYF. Looking up the rest from reference TRBV15 and TRBJ2-5 gives the full variable domain: DAMVIQNPRYQVTQFGKPVTLSCSQTLNHNVMYWYQQKSSQAPKLLFHYYDKDFNNEADTPDNFQSRRPNTSFCFLDIRSPGLGDTAMYLCATSRNRVSETQYFGPGTRLLVL.

The V call is TRBV20-1, the J call TRBJ2-7; D is undetermined. Trimming cost V 5 bases and J 1 base, with 12 bases left between them. Germline CDR1 reads DFQATT; CDR2 reads SNEGSKA (reference sequence). CDR3 length: 13 residues. The CDR3 DNA follows: TGCAGTGCTCTCCCAAGCGAATCCTACGAGCAGTACTTC. Its protein product is CSALPSESYEQYF.

The rearrangement joins TRBV28 to TRBJ1-1; D ambiguous. CDR1 is MDHEN and CDR2 is SYDVKM in the germline V gene. V dropped 7 bases and J dropped 7 bases, with 16 bases sitting between them. CDR3 length: 13 amino acids. The CDR3 here is CASNWEVNREAFF. The CDR3, as DNA: TGTGCCAGCAATTGGGAGGTTAACCGTGAAGCTTTCTTT.

The CDR3 region has the DNA TGTGCCAGCAGTCCCCCCATCCGGATACAGGGATTCAACAATGAGCAGTTCTTC. Protein sequence: CASSPPIRIQGFNNEQFF. This chain links TRBV12-3 or TRBV12-4 with TRBJ2-1, with a possible D match to TRBD1 (6 bases). The CDR3 sequence is 18 residues long. V gave up 5 bases and J gave up 5 bases, with 25 bases separating them.

This clonotype was picked up a small number of times. V and J are TRBV28 and TRBJ2-1; 16 bases are a match to TRBD2. V dropped 5 bases and J dropped 12; count of bases not matched to a gene: 7. Germline-derived CDR1 and CDR2 are MDHEN and SYDVKM. The CDR3 consists of 15 residues. The CDR3 loop is CASSAPGLAGGMQFF. The CDR3 coding sequence is TGTGCCAGCAGTGCCCCGGGACTAGCGGGAGGGATGCAGTTCTTC.

This chain connects TRBV19 to TRBJ2-5; D remains unclear. Per the germline V gene, CDR1 is LNHDA and CDR2 is SQIVND (reference sequence). The CDR3 runs 11 residues. V lost 7 bases and J lost 11, with 14 bases in between. CDR3 residues: CASKVRDEQYF. For the CDR3, the DNA is TGTGCCAGTAAGGTTCGCGATGAGCAGTACTTC.

This clonotype has more than one count but fewer than ten. This chain joins TRBV5-1 and TRBJ1-2; TRBD1 matches 8 bases. This CDR3 spans 14 amino acids. From germline, CDR1 is SGHRS and CDR2 YFSETQ. V lost 3 bases, J lost 3 bases, and 4 bases stayed unmatched. The CDR3 reads CASSWTGQDYGYTF. The CDR3 coding sequence is TGCGCCAGCAGCTGGACGGGACAGGACTATGGCTACACCTTC.

V and J are TRBV12-3 or TRBV12-4 and TRBJ2-2, with a weak D call TRBD1 (6 bases). This CDR3 has 16 amino acids. The germline V and J ends were trimmed by 3 bases and 1 base, with 12 bases remaining between them. CDR3 protein: CASSFGQLRNTGELFF. The CDR3, as DNA: TGTGCCAGCAGTTTCGGACAGCTGAGGAACACCGGGGAGCTGTTTTTT.

This clonotype was counted many times. CDR3 sequence: CASKVAGVGTGELFF. The CDR3 DNA follows: TGTGCCAGCAAAGTAGCGGGAGTAGGCACCGGGGAGCTGTTTTTT. J is TRBJ2-2 and V is TRBV27; 9 nucleotides match TRBD2. CDR1 is MNHEY and CDR2 is SMNVEV in the germline V gene (reference sequence). V gave up 7 bases and J gave up 4 bases; unmatched junction bases: 7. The length of the CDR3 is 15 residues.